The rows below give T cell receptor beta chains drawn from one sample of a study of T cell repertoires in cytomegalovirus infection. TCRdb reprocessed the reads with MiXCR, giving one entry per CDR3 protein. The sample has 200,000 to 250,000 distinct CDR3 sequences, around 6.2% seen once. Sequencing was carried out using PBMCs. The receptors stem from a human donor in good health (CMV status not recorded). Some clones in this sample may be carry-over from other donors' samples. CDR3s include the opening cysteine and the closing phenylalanine or tryptophan. D genes are given only for firm matches. The size of a clone is reported for some rows only, either as once, few or many, or as a class for expanded clones.

cdr3_length,d_call,v_call,j_call,clone_size,cdr3_nt,cdr3_aa
13,-,TRBV7-2,TRBJ1-1,many,TGTGCCAGCAGCTTAGGGGGAACGACTGAAGCTTTCTTT,CASSLGGTTEAFF
13,-,TRBV7-2,TRBJ1-2,many,TGTGCCAGCAGCTTATCCAGCAGGGCTGGCTACACCTTC,CASSLSSRAGYTF
12,-,TRBV7-9,TRBJ1-4,few,TGTGCCAGCAGCTTAGAATCGGAAAAACTGTTTTTT,CASSLESEKLFF
15,TRBD1,TRBV28,TRBJ1-2,few,TGTGCCAGCAGCCGAGTTCAACAGGGGAACTATGGCTACACCTTC,CASSRVQQGNYGYTF
14,-,TRBV7-8,TRBJ2-5,many,TGTGCCAGCAGCTTATTCGACACTCAAGAGACCCAGTACTTC,CASSLFDTQETQYF
14,-,TRBV19,TRBJ1-2,many,TGTGCCAGTACTCAAGGGCGGGGGCAGGGTGGCTACACCTTC,CASTQGRGQGGYTF
15,-,TRBV18,TRBJ1-5,many,TGTGCCAGCTCACCATCAGCCCAGGTCAATCAGCCCCAGCATTTT,CASSPSAQVNQPQHF
11,TRBD1,TRBV29-1,TRBJ2-1,many,TGCAGCGCCCGACAGGGTAATGAGCAGTTCTTC,CSARQGNEQFF
15,-,TRBV7-2,TRBJ2-2,many,TGTGCCAGCAGCTTACGGGGGGCCTACACCGGGGAGCTGTTTTTT,CASSLRGAYTGELFF
15,TRBD1,TRBV7-2,TRBJ2-7,few,TGTGCCAGCAGCTTATTCGGACAGGGGGCTTACGAGCAGTACTTC,CASSLFGQGAYEQYF
15,-,TRBV7-2,TRBJ2-3,many,TGTGCCAGCAGCCCTCGGGGACCTAGCACAGATACGCAGTATTTT,CASSPRGPSTDTQYF
17,-,TRBV15,TRBJ2-3,few,TGTGCCACCAGCTCCCAGGAGTCCGCAGGCTACACAGATACGCAGTATTTT,CATSSQESAGYTDTQYF
14,TRBD1,TRBV7-9,TRBJ1-4,many,TGTGCCAGCGGCAGGGACAGGACTAATGAAAAACTGTTTTTT,CASGRDRTNEKLFF
13,TRBD2,TRBV2,TRBJ2-7,many,TGTGCCAGCGAGGGACTAGAGGCGATGATGAGGTACTTC,CASEGLEAMMRYF
16,-,TRBV7-2,TRBJ2-4,many,TGTGCCAGCAGCTCCGCCCGGCGACTGGGTGGGAACATTCAGTACTTC,CASSSARRLGGNIQYF
14,TRBD1,TRBV7-2,TRBJ1-2,many,TGTGCCAGCAGTTATCAACAGGGGAACTATGGCTACACCTTC,CASSYQQGNYGYTF
17,-,TRBV23-1,TRBJ2-2,many,TGCGCCAGCAGTCAATCGCCCTTAGGGCAGGGGACCGGGGAGCTGTTTTTT,CASSQSPLGQGTGELFF
13,TRBD2,TRBV7-2,TRBJ2-7,-,TGTGCCAGCAGCATACGACTAGCAAACGAGCAGTACTTC,CASSIRLANEQYF
17,-,TRBV7-2,TRBJ2-1,many,TGTGCCAGCAGCTTAGGGCCTAGATCTAGCTCCTACAATGAGCAGTTCTTC,CASSLGPRSSSYNEQFF
16,-,TRBV12-3/TRBV12-4,TRBJ1-6,many,TGTGCCAGCAGTTTTTTACCCGGGACACCTAATTCACCCCTCCACTTT,CASSFLPGTPNSPLHF
12,-,TRBV20-1,TRBJ1-1,-,TGCAGTGCTGCCGACGGGAACACTGAAGCTTTCTTT,CSAADGNTEAFF
19,TRBD1,TRBV19,TRBJ1-5,-,TGTGCCAGCAGCTATACCGGGACAGGGGGATTTAGGGGCAATCAGCCCCAGCATTTT,CASSYTGTGGFRGNQPQHF
20,TRBD1,TRBV4-1,TRBJ2-7,many,TGCGCCAGCAGCCAAGATCTCACGGGACAGGTAACCTCGACTTACTACGAGCAGTACTTC,CASSQDLTGQVTSTYYEQYF
14,-,TRBV20-1,TRBJ2-7,many,TGCAGTGCTAGTGCAGAAGGTGATACCTACGAGCAGTACTTC,CSASAEGDTYEQYF
13,-,TRBV7-2,TRBJ1-2,many,TGTGCCAGCAGCTTTCTGCAGGGGAATGGCTACACCTTC,CASSFLQGNGYTF
15,-,TRBV20-1,TRBJ2-1,few,TGCAGTGCTAGGGCGGGGACAACCTTCTACAATGAGCAGTTCTTC,CSARAGTTFYNEQFF
12,-,TRBV29-1,TRBJ1-1,many,TGCAGCGGTGGGACTACTGGCACTGAAGCTTTCTTT,CSGGTTGTEAFF
15,-,TRBV10-3,TRBJ2-1,many,TGTGCCATCAGTGAGTCTACGACCCCCTACAATGAGCAGTTCTTC,CAISESTTPYNEQFF
20,TRBD1,TRBV6-2/TRBV6-3,TRBJ2-1,many,TGTGCCAGCAGTTCCTCCCGGCCTTTGACAGGGGAATTAGCCTACAATGAGCAGTTCTTC,CASSSSRPLTGELAYNEQFF
15,TRBD1,TRBV28,TRBJ2-1,many,TGTGCCAGCTCTAAAGGGGGACAGGGGGACAATGAGCAGTTCTTC,CASSKGGQGDNEQFF
14,-,TRBV5-1,TRBJ2-2,-,TGCGCCAGCAGCTTTGACCTAGCAACCGGGGAGCTGTTTTTT,CASSFDLATGELFF
14,-,TRBV6-2/TRBV6-3,TRBJ2-7,few,TGTGCCAGCAGTTACGGACAGAGCTCCTACGAGCAGTACTTC,CASSYGQSSYEQYF
13,-,TRBV5-1,TRBJ1-2,many,TGCGCCAGCAGCTCCGACGGAGCCTATGGCTACACCTTC,CASSSDGAYGYTF
14,TRBD1,TRBV7-9,TRBJ1-1,few,TGTGCCAGCAGTTTTTCTACAGGGGGCACTGAAGCTTTCTTT,CASSFSTGGTEAFF
12,-,TRBV7-2,TRBJ1-2,many,TGTGCCAGCAGCCCACCCCAGGGTGGCTACACCTTC,CASSPPQGGYTF
16,TRBD1,TRBV15,TRBJ1-2,many,TGTGCCACCAGCAGAGGACCCGGACAGGTTAACTATGGCTACACCTTC,CATSRGPGQVNYGYTF
15,TRBD1,TRBV14,TRBJ1-1,-,TGTGCCAGCAGCCAAATGACAGGGAAGAAGGCTGAAGCTTTCTTT,CASSQMTGKKAEAFF
12,-,TRBV10-3,TRBJ1-6,many,TGTGCCATCAGTGAAAGAAATTCACCCCTCCACTTT,CAISERNSPLHF
12,-,TRBV12-3/TRBV12-4,TRBJ1-1,-,TGTGCCAGCAGTTTTCAGCCCACTGAGGCTTTCTTT,CASSFQPTEAFF
12,TRBD1,TRBV29-1,TRBJ2-5,many,TGCAGCGTGACAGGGTTTCAAGAGACCCAGTACTTC,CSVTGFQETQYF
16,-,TRBV15,TRBJ1-6,many,TGTGCCACCAGCAGAGGAGCAGGGCAGGGTAATTCACCCCTCCACTTT,CATSRGAGQGNSPLHF
16,TRBD2,TRBV6-1,TRBJ2-1,many,TGTGCCAGCAGTCCGGCGGGGGGGCCCTCCTACAATGAGCAGTTCTTC,CASSPAGGPSYNEQFF
14,-,TRBV4-1,TRBJ1-1,many,TGCGCCAGCAGCCAAGATCGGGGGGCAACTGAAGCTTTCTTT,CASSQDRGATEAFF
16,-,TRBV20-1,TRBJ1-2,many,TGCAGTGCTAGAGATAGTGGGGGACGACTGGACTATGGCTACACCTTC,CSARDSGGRLDYGYTF
12,-,TRBV9,TRBJ2-2,few,TGTGCCAGCAGCGTAGAACCCGGGGAGCTGTTTTTT,CASSVEPGELFF
11,TRBD1,TRBV20-1,TRBJ1-1,many,TGCAGTGCTCCGGACAGGGGCGGTGCTTTCTTT,CSAPDRGGAFF
19,-,TRBV7-2,TRBJ1-6,many,TGTGCCAGCAGCTCATCCCTAGGGCGGGGCAGACTTTTGAATTCACCCCTCCACTTT,CASSSSLGRGRLLNSPLHF
16,-,TRBV20-1,TRBJ2-7,many,TGCAGTGCTAGAGCAGGAGCGTCAGGGAGTATCGGCGAGCAGTACTTC,CSARAGASGSIGEQYF
15,TRBD1,TRBV20-1,TRBJ1-2,few,TGCAGTGCTAGATTCCCCGGGACAGGGGGCTATGGCTACACCTTC,CSARFPGTGGYGYTF
16,TRBD2,TRBV7-2,TRBJ2-1,-,TGTGCCAGCAGCTTAACGGCGGGAGGGTCCTACAATGAGCAGTTCTTC,CASSLTAGGSYNEQFF
21,-,TRBV2,TRBJ2-1,-,TGTGCCAGCAGTGAAGCGTGGGGGCCGGGGACAAAAACCTCCCACGACAATGAGCAGTTCTTC,CASSEAWGPGTKTSHDNEQFF
13,-,TRBV5-1,TRBJ1-4,many,TGCGCCAGCAAAAGAGGGGACGAGAGAAAACTGTTTTTT,CASKRGDERKLFF
13,TRBD1,TRBV29-1,TRBJ1-1,-,TGCAGCGTCCGGACAGGGTGGAACACTGAAGCTTTCTTT,CSVRTGWNTEAFF
13,-,TRBV29-1,TRBJ2-2,-,TGCAGCGTTGGAACAGGGCCCCCCCGGGAGCTGTTTTTT,CSVGTGPPRELFF
16,-,TRBV5-1,TRBJ1-3,many,TGCGCCAGCAGCTTGGGTGCGTCGGACTCTGGAAACACCATATATTTT,CASSLGASDSGNTIYF